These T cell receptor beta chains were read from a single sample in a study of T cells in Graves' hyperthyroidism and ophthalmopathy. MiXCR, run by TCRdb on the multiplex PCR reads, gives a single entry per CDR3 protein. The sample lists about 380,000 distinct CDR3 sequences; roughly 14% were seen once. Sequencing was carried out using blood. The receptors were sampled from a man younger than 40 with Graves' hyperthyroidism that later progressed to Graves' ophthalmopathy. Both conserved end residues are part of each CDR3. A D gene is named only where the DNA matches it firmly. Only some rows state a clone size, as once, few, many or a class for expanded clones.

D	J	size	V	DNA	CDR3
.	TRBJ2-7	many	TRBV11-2	TGTGCCAGCAGCTCCTCACCAGAGCGGGCGCAGTACTTC	CASSSSPERAQYF
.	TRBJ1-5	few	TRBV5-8	TGTGCCAGCAGCTTGCTTCAGGGTAGGCAGCCCCAGCATTTT	CASSLLQGRQPQHF
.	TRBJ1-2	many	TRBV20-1	TGCAGTGCTAGAGATTCCCGGGTTAGTGGTGGCTACACCTTC	CSARDSRVSGGYTF
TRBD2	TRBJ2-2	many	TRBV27	TGTGCCAGCACCGCCCTTGGGGAGGGCACCGGGGAGCTGTTTTTT	CASTALGEGTGELFF
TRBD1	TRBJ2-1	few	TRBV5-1	TGCGCCAGCAGCGTCGGACAGGGGGCTCACAATGAGCAGTTCTTC	CASSVGQGAHNEQFF
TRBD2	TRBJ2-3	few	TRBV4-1	TGCGCCAGCAGCCATTCCTGGGGACTAGCACAGACGGATACGCAGTATTTT	CASSHSWGLAQTDTQYF
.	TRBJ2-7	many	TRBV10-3	TGTGCCATCAGCAACTATGAAAGCTCCTACGAGCAGTACTTC	CAISNYESSYEQYF
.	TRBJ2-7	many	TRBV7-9	TGTGTCCTGCGGGCTCTCACCCACGAGCAGTACTTC	CVLRALTHEQYF
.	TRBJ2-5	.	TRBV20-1	TGCAGTGCTCCTACTGGGGGTGAGACCCAGTACTTC	CSAPTGGETQYF
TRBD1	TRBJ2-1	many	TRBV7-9	TGTGCCAGCAGCCCGACAGGGCATGAGCAGTTCTTC	CASSPTGHEQFF
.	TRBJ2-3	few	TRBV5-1	TGCGCCAGCAGCATAGGGACGGATTCGCAGTATTTT	CASSIGTDSQYF
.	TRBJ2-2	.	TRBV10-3	TGTGCCATCACCCCAGGGTACACCGGGGAGCTGTTTTTT	CAITPGYTGELFF
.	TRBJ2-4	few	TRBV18	TGTGCCAGCTCACCTCCAGGAGAAGACATTCAGTACTTC	CASSPPGEDIQYF
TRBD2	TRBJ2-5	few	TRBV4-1	TGCGCCAGCAGCCAGAGCGGGGGCCTCCAAGAGACCCAGTACTTC	CASSQSGGLQETQYF
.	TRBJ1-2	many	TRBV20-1	TGCAGTGCCCCACCGGACGTTGGCTACACCTTC	CSAPPDVGYTF
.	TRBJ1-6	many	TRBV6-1	TGTGCCAGCAGTGAAGCGCGGTACCGTTCTAATTCACCCCTCCACTTT	CASSEARYRSNSPLHF
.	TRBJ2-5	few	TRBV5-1	TGCGCCAGCAGCTTGGACCGCCCGGGAGAGACCCAGTACTTC	CASSLDRPGETQYF
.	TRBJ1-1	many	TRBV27	TGTGCCAGCAGTTTGCGACCCATGAACACTGAAGCTTTCTTT	CASSLRPMNTEAFF
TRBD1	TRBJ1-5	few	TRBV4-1	TGCGCCAGCAGCCAAAAGGACAGGGGGCATCAGCCCCAGCATTTT	CASSQKDRGHQPQHF